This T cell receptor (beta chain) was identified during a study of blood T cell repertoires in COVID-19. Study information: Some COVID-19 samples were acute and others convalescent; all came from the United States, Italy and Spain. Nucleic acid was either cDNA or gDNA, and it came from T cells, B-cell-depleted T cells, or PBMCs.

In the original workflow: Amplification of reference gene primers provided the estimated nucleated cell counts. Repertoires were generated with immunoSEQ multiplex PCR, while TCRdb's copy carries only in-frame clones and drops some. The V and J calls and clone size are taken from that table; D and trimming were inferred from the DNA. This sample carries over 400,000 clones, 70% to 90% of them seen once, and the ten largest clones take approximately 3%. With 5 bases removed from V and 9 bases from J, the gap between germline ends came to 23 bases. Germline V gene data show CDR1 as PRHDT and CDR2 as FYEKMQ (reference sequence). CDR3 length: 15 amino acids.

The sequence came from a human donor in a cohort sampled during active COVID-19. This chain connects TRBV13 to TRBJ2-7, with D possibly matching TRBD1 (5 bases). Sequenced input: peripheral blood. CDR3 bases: TGTGCCAGCAGCCAACTTTCTGGGGCAAACATCGGGCAGTACTTC. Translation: CASSQLSGANIGQYF.